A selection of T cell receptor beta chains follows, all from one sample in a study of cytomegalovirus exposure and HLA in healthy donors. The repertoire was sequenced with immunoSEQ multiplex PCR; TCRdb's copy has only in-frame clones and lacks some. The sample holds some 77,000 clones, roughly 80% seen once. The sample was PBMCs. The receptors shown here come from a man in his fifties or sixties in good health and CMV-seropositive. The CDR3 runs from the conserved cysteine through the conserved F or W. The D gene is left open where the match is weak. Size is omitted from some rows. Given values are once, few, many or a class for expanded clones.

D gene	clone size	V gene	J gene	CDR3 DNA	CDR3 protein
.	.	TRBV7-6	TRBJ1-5	TGTGCCAGCAGCTTAGATCCGGGTAGCAATCAGCCCCAGCATTTT	CASSLDPGSNQPQHF
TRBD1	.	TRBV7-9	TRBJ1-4	TGTTCCAGCAGCTTGAGACAGGGGGCTAATGAAAAACTGTTTTTT	CSSSLRQGANEKLFF
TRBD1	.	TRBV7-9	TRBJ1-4	TGTGCCAGCAGCTTAGGATTGGGTCTTCAGGACAGGCATGAAAAACTGTTTTTT	CASSLGLGLQDRHEKLFF
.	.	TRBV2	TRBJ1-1	TGTGCCAGCTCTCCTGGGGGCCGGGTGAACACTGAAGCTTTCTTT	CASSPGGRVNTEAFF
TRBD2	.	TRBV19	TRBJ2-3	TGTGCCAGTAGTACAAGACTAGCGGCTAGCACAGATACGCAGTATTTT	CASSTRLAASTDTQYF
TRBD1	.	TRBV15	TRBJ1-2	TGTGCCACCAGCAAAAACAGGGGAGCCTATGGCTACACCTTC	CATSKNRGAYGYTF
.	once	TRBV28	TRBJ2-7	TGTGCCAGCAGTTCCGGGACATATAGAGAGCAGTACTTC	CASSSGTYREQYF
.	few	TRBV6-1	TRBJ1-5	TGTGCCAGCGGATCGGCAGGAAGCAATCAGCCCCAGCATTTT	CASGSAGSNQPQHF
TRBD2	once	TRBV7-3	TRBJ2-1	TGTGCCAGCAGCTTAACCGGCGGGAGGGGCTCCTACAATGAGCAGTTCTTC	CASSLTGGRGSYNEQFF
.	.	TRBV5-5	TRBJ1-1	TGTGCCAGCAGACCCACAATTGTATCAGGGGTCGCTTTCTTT	CASRPTIVSGVAFF
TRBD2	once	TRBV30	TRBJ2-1	TGTGCCTGGAGTGAGGGGACTAGCGGGAGTAATGAGCAGTTCTTC	CAWSEGTSGSNEQFF
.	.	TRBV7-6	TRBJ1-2	TGTGCCAGCAGCTTCATCGGGATTTCGGGCTACACCTTC	CASSFIGISGYTF
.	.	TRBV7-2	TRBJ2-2	TGTGCCAGCCGCAGGCTTACGAACACCGGGGAGCTGTTTTTT	CASRRLTNTGELFF
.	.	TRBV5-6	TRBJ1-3	TGTGCCAGCAGCTTGGGGGCCAGGGCTAGTGGAAACACCATATATTTT	CASSLGARASGNTIYF
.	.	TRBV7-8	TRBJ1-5	TGTGCCAGCAGCTTTGGCGCGGGTTCGGGGCAGCCCCAGCATTTT	CASSFGAGSGQPQHF
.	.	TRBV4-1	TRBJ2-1	TGCGCCAGCAGCCAAGTAAGAGGGAGGTCCTACAATGAGCAGTTCTTC	CASSQVRGRSYNEQFF
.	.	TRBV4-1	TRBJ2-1	TGCGCCAGCAGCCAAGATCAAGCGGCGTCCTACAATGAGCAGTTCTTC	CASSQDQAASYNEQFF
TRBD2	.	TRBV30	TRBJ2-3	TGTGCCTGGAGTCGGGGGGACACAGATACGCAGTATTTT	CAWSRGDTDTQYF
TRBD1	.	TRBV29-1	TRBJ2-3	TGCAGCGTTGCTGGTCAGGGGGCCACAGATACGCAGTATTTT	CSVAGQGATDTQYF
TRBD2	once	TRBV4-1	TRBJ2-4	TGCGCCAGCAGCCAAGAGGGAGGGGCGATGGGCAGTCAGTACTTC	CASSQEGGAMGSQYF
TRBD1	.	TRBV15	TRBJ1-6	TGTGCCACCAGCAGAGAAGGGGACAGGGCTTCACCCCTCCACTTT	CATSREGDRASPLHF
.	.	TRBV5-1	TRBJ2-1	TGCGCCAGCAGCTTGGTGGGGACAGGGGGGACTAGCGAAAGGTTCTTC	CASSLVGTGGTSERFF
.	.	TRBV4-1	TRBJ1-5	TGCGCCAGCAGCCAAGGGTCTATTTTTGATAGCAATCAGCCCCAGCATTTT	CASSQGSIFDSNQPQHF
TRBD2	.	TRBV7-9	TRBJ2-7	TGTGCCAGCAGCCCCGTTGGGGGAGGGTACTACGAGCAGTACTTC	CASSPVGGGYYEQYF
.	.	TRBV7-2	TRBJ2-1	TGTGCCAGCAGCTTATTAGGTCCGGGAGAGCAGTTCTTC	CASSLLGPGEQFF
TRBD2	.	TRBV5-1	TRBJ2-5	TGCGCCAGCAGCGTCGGACTAGCGGGAGGACAAGAGACCCAGTACTTC	CASSVGLAGGQETQYF
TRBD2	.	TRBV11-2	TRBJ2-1	TGTGCCAGCAGCTTGAGGGCGGGGGTCGGGGTTGAGCAGTTCTTC	CASSLRAGVGVEQFF
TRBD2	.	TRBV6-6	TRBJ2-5	TGTGCCAGCGGGGTACTAGCGGCACAAGAGACCCAGTACTTC	CASGVLAAQETQYF
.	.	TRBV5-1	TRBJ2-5	TGCGCCAGCAGCTTTGGCTTGTACCAAGAGACCCAGTACTTC	CASSFGLYQETQYF
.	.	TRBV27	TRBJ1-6	TGTGCCAGCAGTCGTCAACCAGGGGAGTCACCCCTCCACTTT	CASSRQPGESPLHF
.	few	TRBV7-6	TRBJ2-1	TGTGCCAGCAGCCACTACAATGAGCAGTTCTTC	CASSHYNEQFF
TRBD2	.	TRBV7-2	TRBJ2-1	TGTGCCAGCACCTCCGAGGGACTAGCGGGTAGTGAGCAGTTCTTC	CASTSEGLAGSEQFF
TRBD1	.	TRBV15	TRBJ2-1	TGTGCCACCAGCAGGGGACAGGGTCATGAGCAGTTCTTC	CATSRGQGHEQFF
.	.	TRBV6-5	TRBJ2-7	TGTGCCAGCACCCAGCGGGTAACCTACGAGCAGTACTTC	CASTQRVTYEQYF
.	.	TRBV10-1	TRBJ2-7	TGCGCCAGCAGTGAAAGGCGGCTACCGACCTACGAGCAGTACTTC	CASSERRLPTYEQYF
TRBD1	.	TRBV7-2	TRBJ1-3	TGTGCCAGCAGCCAGGGGACAGGGTTGGACACCATATATTTT	CASSQGTGLDTIYF
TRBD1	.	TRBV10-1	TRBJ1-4	TGCGACACGACAGGGGCAAATGAAAAACTGTTTTTT	CDTTGANEKLFF
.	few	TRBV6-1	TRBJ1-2	TGTGCCAGCAGCCCATTGACAGCGAACTATGGCTACACCTTC	CASSPLTANYGYTF
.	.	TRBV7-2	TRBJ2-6	TGTGCCAGCAGCTTAGCGGTAGCTGGGGCCAACGTCCTGACTTTC	CASSLAVAGANVLTF
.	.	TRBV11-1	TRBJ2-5	TGTGCCAGCAGCTTTAGCCCTAGCAAAGAGACCCAGTACTTC	CASSFSPSKETQYF
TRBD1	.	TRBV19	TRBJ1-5	TGTGCCAGTAGTATGACAGGGGGTGGTCAGCCCCAGCATTTT	CASSMTGGGQPQHF